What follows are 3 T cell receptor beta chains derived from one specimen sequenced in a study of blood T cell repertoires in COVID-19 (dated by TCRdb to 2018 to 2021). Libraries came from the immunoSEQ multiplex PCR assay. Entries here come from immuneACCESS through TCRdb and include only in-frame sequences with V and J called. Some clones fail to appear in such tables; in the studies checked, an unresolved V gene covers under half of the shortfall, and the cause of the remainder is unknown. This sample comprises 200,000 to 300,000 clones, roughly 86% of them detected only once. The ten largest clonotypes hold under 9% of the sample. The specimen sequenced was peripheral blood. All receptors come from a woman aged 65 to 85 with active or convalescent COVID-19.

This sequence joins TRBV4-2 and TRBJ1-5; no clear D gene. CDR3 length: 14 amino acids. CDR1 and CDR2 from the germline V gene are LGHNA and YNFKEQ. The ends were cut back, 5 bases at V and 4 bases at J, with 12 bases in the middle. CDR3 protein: CASSARTLNQPQHF. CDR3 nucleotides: TGTGCCAGCAGCGCCCGGACTCTAAATCAGCCCCAGCATTTT.

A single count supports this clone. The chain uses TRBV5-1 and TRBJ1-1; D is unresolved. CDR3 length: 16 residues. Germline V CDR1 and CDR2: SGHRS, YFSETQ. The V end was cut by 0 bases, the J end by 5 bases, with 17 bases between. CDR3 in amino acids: CASSLAVPGVGTEAFF. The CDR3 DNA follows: TGCGCCAGCAGCTTGGCCGTCCCGGGAGTAGGAACTGAAGCTTTCTTT.

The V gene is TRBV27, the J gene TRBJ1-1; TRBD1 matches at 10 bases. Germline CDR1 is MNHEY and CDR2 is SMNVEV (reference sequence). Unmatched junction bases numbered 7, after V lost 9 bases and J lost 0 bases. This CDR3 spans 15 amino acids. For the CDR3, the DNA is TGTGCCAGTAGACAGGGGGCGAATATGAACACTGAAGCTTTCTTT. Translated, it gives CASRQGANMNTEAFF.